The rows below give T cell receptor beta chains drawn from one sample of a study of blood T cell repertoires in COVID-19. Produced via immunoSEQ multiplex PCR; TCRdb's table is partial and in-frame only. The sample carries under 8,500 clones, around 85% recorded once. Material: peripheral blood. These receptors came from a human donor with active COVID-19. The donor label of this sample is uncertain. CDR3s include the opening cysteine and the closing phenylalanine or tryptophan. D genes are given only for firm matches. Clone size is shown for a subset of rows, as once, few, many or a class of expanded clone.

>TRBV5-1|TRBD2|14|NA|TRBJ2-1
CATRRVAGSNEQFF
TGCGCCACGCGTCGAGTAGCGGGAAGCAATGAGCAGTTCTTC
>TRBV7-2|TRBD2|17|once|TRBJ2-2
CASSFIHGPSGTGELFF
TGTGCCAGCAGCTTTATTCATGGCCCTAGCGGCACCGGGGAGCTGTTTTTT
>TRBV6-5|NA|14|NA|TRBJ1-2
CASSYTTGSYGYTF
TGTGCCAGCAGTTACACCACAGGGTCCTATGGCTACACCTTC
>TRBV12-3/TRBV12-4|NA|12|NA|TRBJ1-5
CASSFGNQPQHF
TGTGCCAGCAGTTTCGGGAATCAGCCCCAGCATTTT
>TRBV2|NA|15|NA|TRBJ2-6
CASRVRASGANVLTF
TGTGCCAGCAGAGTCAGGGCCTCTGGGGCCAACGTCCTGACTTTC
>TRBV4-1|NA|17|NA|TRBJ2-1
CASSQDNFGTLDNEQFF
TGCGCCAGCAGCCAAGACAATTTCGGGACTTTAGACAATGAGCAGTTCTTC
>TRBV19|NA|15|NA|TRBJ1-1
CASRGGKLSNTEAFF
TGTGCCAGTCGGGGAGGTAAACTCTCTAACACTGAAGCTTTCTTT
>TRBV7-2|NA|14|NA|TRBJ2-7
CASSGNSVSYEQYF
TGTGCCAGCAGCGGGAATAGCGTCTCCTACGAGCAGTACTTC
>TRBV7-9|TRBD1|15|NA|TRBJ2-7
CASSELQGQANEQYF
TGTGCCAGCAGCGAGCTACAGGGACAGGCAAACGAGCAGTACTTC
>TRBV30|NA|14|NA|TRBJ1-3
CAWSVHGERNTIYF
TGTGCCTGGAGTGTACACGGAGAGCGAAACACCATATATTTT
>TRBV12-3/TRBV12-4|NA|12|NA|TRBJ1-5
CASGSRDQPQHF
TGTGCCAGCGGCTCGAGGGATCAGCCCCAGCATTTT
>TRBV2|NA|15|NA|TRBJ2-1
CASSIGGFPYNEQFF
TGTGCCAGCAGTATAGGGGGATTCCCCTACAATGAGCAGTTCTTC
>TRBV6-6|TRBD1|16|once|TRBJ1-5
CASARQGQDSNQPQHF
TGTGCCAGCGCGAGGCAGGGACAGGATAGCAATCAGCCCCAGCATTTT
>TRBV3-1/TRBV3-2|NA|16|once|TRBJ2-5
CASSHGVGGPRETQYF
TGTGCCAGCAGCCATGGTGTCGGCGGGCCTAGGGAGACCCAGTACTTC
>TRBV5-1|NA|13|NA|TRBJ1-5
CASSLDGAQPQHF
TGCGCCAGCAGCTTGGATGGGGCTCAGCCCCAGCATTTT
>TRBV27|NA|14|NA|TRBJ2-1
CASSYTQANNEQFF
TGTGCCAGCAGTTACACACAGGCAAACAATGAGCAGTTCTTC
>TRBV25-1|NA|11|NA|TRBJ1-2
CASSAIYGYTF
TGTGCCAGCAGTGCCATCTATGGCTACACCTTC
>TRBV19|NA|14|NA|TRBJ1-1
CASSIALTNTEAFF
TGTGCCAGTAGTATAGCCCTAACGAACACTGAAGCTTTCTTT
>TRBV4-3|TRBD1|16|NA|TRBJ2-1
CASSQDQGQGFGEQFF
TGCGCCAGCAGCCAAGATCAGGGACAGGGATTCGGGGAGCAGTTCTTC
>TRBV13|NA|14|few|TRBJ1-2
CASSFRPQEGGYTF
TGTGCCAGCAGCTTTCGGCCGCAGGAGGGTGGCTACACCTTC
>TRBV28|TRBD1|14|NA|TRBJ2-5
CASSPTGWRKTQYF
TGTGCCAGCAGCCCGACAGGGTGGAGAAAGACCCAGTACTTC
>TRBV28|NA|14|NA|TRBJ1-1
CASSMTGMNTEAFF
TGTGCCAGCAGTATGACAGGTATGAACACTGAAGCTTTCTTT
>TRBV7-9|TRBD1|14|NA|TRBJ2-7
CASSFGTASYEQYF
TGTGCCAGCAGCTTTGGGACAGCAAGCTACGAGCAGTACTTC
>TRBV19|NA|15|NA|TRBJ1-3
CASMTTGSSGNTIYF
TGTGCCAGTATGACGACGGGGAGCTCTGGAAACACCATATATTTT
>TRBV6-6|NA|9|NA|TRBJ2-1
CASSSSQFF
TGTGCCAGCAGTTCCAGTCAGTTCTTC
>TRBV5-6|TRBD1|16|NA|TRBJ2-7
CASSSGTGVFSYEQYF
TGTGCCAGCAGCTCTGGGACAGGGGTCTTCTCCTACGAGCAGTACTTC
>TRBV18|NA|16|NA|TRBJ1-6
CASSPGRGEGNSPLHF
TGTGCCAGCTCACCCGGTCGGGGGGAAGGGAATTCACCCCTCCACTTT
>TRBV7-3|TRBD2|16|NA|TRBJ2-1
CASSFDIAGRGDEQFF
TGTGCCAGCAGTTTCGACATAGCGGGACGTGGGGATGAGCAGTTCTTC
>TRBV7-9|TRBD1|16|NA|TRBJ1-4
CASSSWTGTTNEKLFF
TGTGCCAGCAGCTCTTGGACAGGGACAACTAATGAAAAACTGTTTTTT
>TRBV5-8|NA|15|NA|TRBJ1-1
CASSLSRAGNTEAFF
TGTGCCAGCAGCTTGTCTCGGGCAGGGAATACTGAAGCTTTCTTT
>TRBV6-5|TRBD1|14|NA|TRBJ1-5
CASSPTGEGQPQHF
TGTGCCAGCAGTCCTACAGGGGAAGGTCAGCCCCAGCATTTT
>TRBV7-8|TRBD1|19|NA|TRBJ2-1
CASGSRRSNRDRVGYEQFF
TGTGCCAGCGGCTCAAGGCGCAGTAACCGGGACAGGGTGGGGTATGAGCAGTTCTTC
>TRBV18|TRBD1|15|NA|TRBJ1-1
CASSPSGGRDTEAFF
TGTGCCAGCTCACCCTCAGGGGGCAGAGACACTGAAGCTTTCTTT
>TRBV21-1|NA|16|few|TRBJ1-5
CASSTLEGRPGRPQHF
TGTGCCAGCAGCACCCTCGAGGGAAGGCCGGGGAGGCCCCAGCATTTT
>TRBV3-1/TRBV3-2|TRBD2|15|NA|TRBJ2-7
CASSQGLAGVYEQYF
TGTGCCAGCAGCCAAGGACTAGCGGGAGTCTACGAGCAGTACTTC
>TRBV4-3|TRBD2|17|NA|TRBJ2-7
CASSQDSGPSGSYEQYF
TGCGCCAGCAGCCAAGATTCGGGCCCTAGCGGGAGCTACGAGCAGTACTTC
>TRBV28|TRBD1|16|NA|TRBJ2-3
CASSLNTGTGRDTQYF
TGTGCCAGCAGTCTCAACACCGGGACAGGTCGTGATACGCAGTATTTT
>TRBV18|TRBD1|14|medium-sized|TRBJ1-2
CASSPGQGLYGYTF
TGTGCCAGCTCACCGGGACAGGGCCTCTATGGCTACACCTTC
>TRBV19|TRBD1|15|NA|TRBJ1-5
CASTKMPGGGQPQHF
TGTGCCAGTACTAAAATGCCAGGGGGCGGTCAGCCCCAGCATTTT
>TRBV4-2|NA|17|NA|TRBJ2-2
CASSQDLQRSLTGELFF
TGTGCCAGCAGCCAAGATCTACAGCGGTCGCTCACCGGGGAGCTGTTTTTT